A single sample is the source of the 4 T cell receptor beta chains below, sequenced in a study of blood T cells in healthy people across ages. Through a sample-barcoded 5' primer and a J-beta primer mix, a second PCR was run for roughly 7 to 12 cycles. TCRdb re-called the 5' RACE reads through MiXCR, storing one row per CDR3 protein. The table includes 850,000 to 950,000 distinct CDR3 sequences, under 35% detected once. Sequenced input: blood. These receptors all come from a woman of 80 years or more in good health.

The chain couples TRBV6-5 to TRBJ1-5; possibly TRBD1 for D (6 bases). The germline gives CDR1 MNHEY, CDR2 SVGAGI. V was pared by 6 bases and J by 4 bases, with 13 bases between. This CDR3 region has 14 residues. CDR3 bases: TGTGCCAGCAGCGAAGGGGGAAAGAATCAGCCCCAGCATTTT. Translation gives CASSEGGKNQPQHF.

This clonotype showed up just a few times. This chain joins TRBV7-8 and TRBJ2-7; D is ambiguous. The CDR3 consists of 14 residues. Germline CDR1 is SGHVS and CDR2 is FQNEAQ. Deletions cut 2 bases from V and 1 base from J, with 9 bases between. CDR3 sequence reads: CASSLKADSYEQYF. In DNA form, the CDR3 reads TGTGCCAGCAGCTTAAAGGCGGATTCCTACGAGCAGTACTTC.

Note on this clonotype: The junction and the germline gene differ at one end; a read error may be behind it. J is TRBJ1-6 and V is TRBV6-2 or TRBV6-3, with 10 bases identical to TRBD1. In germline, CDR1 is MNHEY, CDR2 SVGEGT. The CDR3 has 15 amino acids. CDR3 bases: TGTGCCAGCAGTCCCCGGGACAGGGGTAATTCACCCCCCCACTTT. Encoded protein: CASSPRDRGNSPPHF.

For this clonotype: One end of the junction is discordant with germline, which a read error may explain. The chain carries TRBV5-1 and TRBJ2-7; D gene ambiguous. This CDR3 region has 14 residues. Germline assignment: CDR1 SGHRS and CDR2 YFSETQ. CDR3 sequence (DNA): TGCGCCAGCAGCTTGGAATCGACGTCCTGCGAGCAGTACTTC. Its translation: CASSLESTSCEQYF. Looking up the rest from reference TRBV5-1 and TRBJ2-7 gives the full variable domain: KAGVTQTPRYLIKTRGQQVTLSCSPISGHRSVSWYQQTPGQGLQFLFEYFSETQRNKGNFPGRFSGRQFSNSRSEMNVSTLELGDSALYLCASSLESTSCEQYFGPGTRLTVT.